The 10 T cell receptor beta chains in this list originate from one sample, sequenced in a study of control samples from healthy donors and cancer patients. Clones were sequenced by immunoSEQ multiplex PCR, and TCRdb holds only the in-frame ones, with some missing. The sample yields around 41,000 clones, around 94% seen once. Sample: blood. The receptors come from a man in his 60s in good health.

This chain links TRBV23-1 with TRBJ1-2; TRBD1 agrees at 10 bases. TRBV23-1 is identified as an open reading frame with a role that is uncertain. The length of the CDR3 is 18 residues. The V segment lost 4 bases and the J segment 4 bases; nucleotides outside the gene matches: 15. Written as DNA, the CDR3 is TGCGCCAGCAGTCCAGCGTCTTATGCGGACAGGGGGTCCTATGGCTACACCTTC. This translates into CASSPASYADRGSYGYTF.

This chain joins TRBV18 and TRBJ2-3, with 7 bases fitting TRBD1. Germline values: CDR1 KGHSH, CDR2 LQKENI. V shed 5 bases, J shed 0 bases, and the junction held 2 bases outside the gene matches. The CDR3 loop spans 14 amino acids. CDR3 sequence (DNA): TGTGCCAGCTCAGCGACAGGGAGCACAGATACGCAGTATTTT. It codes for CASSATGSTDTQYF. The whole variable domain, remainder taken from reference TRBV18 and TRBJ2-3, is NAGVMQNPRHLVRRRGQEARLRCSPMKGHSHVYWYRQLPEEGLKFMVYLQKENIIDESGMPKERFSAEFPKEGPSILRIQQVVRGDSAAYFCASSATGSTDTQYFGPGTRLTVL.

The J gene is TRBJ1-1, the V gene TRBV7-8, with 7 bases lining up with TRBD1. The CDR3 extends over 16 amino acids. J gave up 8 bases and V 5 bases, and 17 bases lay outside the gene matches. Germline-derived CDR1 and CDR2 are SGHVS and FQNEAQ. CDR3 loop: CASSPRRAGQRGEAFF. CDR3 nucleotides: TGTGCCAGCAGCCCGAGACGAGCGGGACAGCGGGGGGAAGCTTTCTTT.

V is TRBV7-2 and J is TRBJ2-3, with 7 positions matching TRBD2. The CDR3 loop spans 13 amino acids. V gave up 5 bases and J gave up 6 bases; unmatched junction bases: 5. The germline CDR1 and CDR2 sequences are SGHTA and FQGNSA. This chain's CDR3 is CASSGRGGDTQYF. The CDR3 DNA reads as TGTGCCAGCAGCGGGAGGGGTGGCGATACGCAGTATTTT.

The rearrangement links TRBV3-1 (or the pseudogene TRBV3-2) to TRBJ2-7; TRBD2 is a possible D gene (6 bases). Germline loops: CDR1 LGHDT, CDR2 YNNKEL (reference sequence). This CDR3 spans 12 amino acids. The germline V and J ends were trimmed by 4 bases and 5 bases, with 9 bases remaining between them. The CDR3 coding sequence is TGTGCCAGCAGCCTTCCGGGGGACGAGCAGTACTTC. This sequence encodes CASSLPGDEQYF.

The rearrangement joins TRBV11-3 to TRBJ1-4; D gene uncertain. The CDR3 sequence is 13 residues long. The V end was cut by 5 bases, the J end by 0 bases, with 4 bases between. Germline-derived CDR1 and CDR2 are SGHNT and YENEEA. CDR3 in DNA: TGTGCCAGCAGCCGAGCAACTAATGAAAAACTGTTTTTT. This translates into CASSRATNEKLFF. The whole variable domain, remainder taken from reference TRBV11-3 and TRBJ1-4, is EAGVVQSPRYKIIEKKQPVAFWCNPISGHNTLYWYLQNLGQGPELLIRYENEEAVDDSQLPKDRFSAERLKGVDSTLKIQPAELGDSAVYLCASSRATNEKLFFGSGTQLSVL.

V usage is TRBV5-4 and J usage is TRBJ2-7; unclear D gene. From germline, CDR1 is SGHNT and CDR2 YYREEE (reference sequence). Trimming pared 0 bases from V and 5 bases from J, leaving 12 bases between. The CDR3 covers 14 residues. The CDR3 region is CASSLEIGWNEQYF. CDR3 nucleotides: TGTGCCAGCAGCTTGGAAATAGGTTGGAACGAGCAGTACTTC.

The gene calls are TRBV29-1 and TRBJ1-3; D gene ambiguous. V lost 6 bases and J 4 bases, leaving 13 bases between the germline ends. Germline CDR1 SQVTM, CDR2 ANQGSEA. This CDR3 comprises 13 residues. The CDR3 loop reads CSVRIWSGNTIYF. The CDR3 nucleotides are TGCAGCGTCCGGATTTGGAGCGGAAACACCATATATTTT.

The V and J genes are TRBV6-5 and TRBJ1-2; 8 nucleotides align to TRBD1. Germline V gene sequence: CDR1 MNHEY, CDR2 SVGAGI. The J segment lost 3 bases and the V segment lost 0 bases, leaving 6 bases of the junction unmatched. The CDR3 has 16 amino acids. Here the CDR3 reads CASSYSLGDRYYGYTF. The CDR3 region has the DNA TGTGCCAGCAGTTACTCTCTTGGGGACAGGTACTATGGCTACACCTTC.

The V call is TRBV28, the J call TRBJ1-4; no clear D gene. Germline V CDR1 and CDR2: MDHEN, SYDVKM. The CDR3 contains 13 residues. With 2 bases removed from V and 7 bases from J, the gap between germline ends came to 8 bases. In DNA, the CDR3 is TGTGCCAGCAGTTTACAGGCGGCTGAAAAACTGTTTTTT. Translating it yields CASSLQAAEKLFF.